This T cell receptor beta chain appears in the sequencing data of a study of a mutant IDH1 vaccine in newly diagnosed glioma. In the study overall: At weeks 1, 3, 5, 7, 11, 15, 19 and 23, patients received a vaccination, eight in all. Study-level findings and limits: The vaccine induced immune responses, and these occurred in around 93% of patients.

Points on this clone: The antigen is not known.

Libraries were prepared by immunoSEQ multiplex PCR; TCRdb keeps only in-frame clonotypes and omits some of them. This sample has about 30,000 clones, with just under 85% found just once. The CDR3 has 14 residues. Trimming removed 0 bases at V and 4 bases at J, with 10 bases between. Looked up from germline, CDR1 is SGHNT and CDR2 is YYREEE (reference sequence). This sample's time point: week 5, during vaccination. The study gave 300 ug of mutant IDH1 20-mer peptide per vaccine dose, with topical imiquimod. The V call is TRBV5-4, the J call TRBJ1-1; no firm D call. This specimen was PBMCs, taken from a glioma patient whose treatment included an IDH1 peptide vaccine. The clonotype was recovered from a man aged 25 to 40 with glioma. The DNA of the CDR3 is TGTGCCAGCAGCTTGGCCAGAGGGAGCACTGAAGCTTTCTTT. This sequence encodes CASSLARGSTEAFF.